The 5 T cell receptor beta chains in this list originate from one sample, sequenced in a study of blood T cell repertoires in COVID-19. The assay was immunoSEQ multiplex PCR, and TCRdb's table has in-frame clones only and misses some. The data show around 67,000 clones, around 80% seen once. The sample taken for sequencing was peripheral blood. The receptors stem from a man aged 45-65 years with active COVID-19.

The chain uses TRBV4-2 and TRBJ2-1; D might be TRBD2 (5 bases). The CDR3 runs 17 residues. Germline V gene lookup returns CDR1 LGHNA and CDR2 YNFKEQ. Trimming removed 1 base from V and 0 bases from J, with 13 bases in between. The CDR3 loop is CASSQVHSGSSYNEQFF. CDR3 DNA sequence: TGTGCCAGCAGCCAAGTCCACTCGGGGAGCTCCTACAATGAGCAGTTCTTC.

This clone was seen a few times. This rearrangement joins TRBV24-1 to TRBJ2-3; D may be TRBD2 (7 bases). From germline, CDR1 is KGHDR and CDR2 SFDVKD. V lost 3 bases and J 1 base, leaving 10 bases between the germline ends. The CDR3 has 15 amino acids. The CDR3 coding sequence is TGTGCCACCAGTGATGGGGGGGCCCGCACAGATACGCAGTATTTT. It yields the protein CATSDGGARTDTQYF.

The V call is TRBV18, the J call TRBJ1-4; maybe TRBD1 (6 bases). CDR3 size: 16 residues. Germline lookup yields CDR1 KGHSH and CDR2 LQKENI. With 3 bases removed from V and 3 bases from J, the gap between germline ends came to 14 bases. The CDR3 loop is CASSPSSDSSNEKLFF. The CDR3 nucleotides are TGTGCCAGCTCACCGTCCTCGGACAGTTCTAATGAAAAACTGTTTTTT.

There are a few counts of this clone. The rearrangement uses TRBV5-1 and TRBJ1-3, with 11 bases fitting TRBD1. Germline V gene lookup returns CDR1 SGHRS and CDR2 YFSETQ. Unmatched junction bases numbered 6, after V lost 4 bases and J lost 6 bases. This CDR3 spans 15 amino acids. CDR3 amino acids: CASSPGQGVTNTIYF. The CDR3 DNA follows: TGCGCCAGCAGCCCGGGACAGGGGGTTACAAACACCATATATTTT.

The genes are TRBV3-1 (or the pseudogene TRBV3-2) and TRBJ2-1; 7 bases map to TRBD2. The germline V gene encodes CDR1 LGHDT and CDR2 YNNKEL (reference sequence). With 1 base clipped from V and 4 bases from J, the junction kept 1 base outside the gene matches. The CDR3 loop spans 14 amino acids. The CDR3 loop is CASSQVGGYNEQFF. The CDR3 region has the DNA TGTGCCAGCAGCCAAGTGGGGGGGTACAATGAGCAGTTCTTC.